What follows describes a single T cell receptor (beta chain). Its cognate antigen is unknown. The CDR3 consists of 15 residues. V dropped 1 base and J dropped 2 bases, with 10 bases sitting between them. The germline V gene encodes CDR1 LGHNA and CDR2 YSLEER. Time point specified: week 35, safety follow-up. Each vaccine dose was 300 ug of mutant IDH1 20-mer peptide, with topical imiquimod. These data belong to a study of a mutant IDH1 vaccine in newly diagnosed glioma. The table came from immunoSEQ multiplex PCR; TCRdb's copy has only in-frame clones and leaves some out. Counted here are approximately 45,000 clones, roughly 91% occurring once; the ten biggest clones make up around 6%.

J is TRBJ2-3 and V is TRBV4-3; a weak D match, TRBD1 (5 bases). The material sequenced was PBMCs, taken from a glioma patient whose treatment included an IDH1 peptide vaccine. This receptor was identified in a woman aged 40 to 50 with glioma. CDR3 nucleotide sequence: TGCGCCAGCAGCCAAGTACGACAGTACACAGATACGCAGTATTTT. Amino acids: CASSQVRQYTDTQYF.